These T cell receptor beta chains were read from a single sample in a study of blood T cell repertoires in COVID-19. This table comes from immunoSEQ multiplex PCR, and its TCRdb copy is limited to in-frame clones, with some not included. The table has 300,000 to 400,000 clones, roughly 90% seen once. Sequenced input: PBMCs or T cells enriched from blood (not recorded which). The receptors stem from a young woman with acute COVID-19. CDR3s include the opening cysteine and the closing phenylalanine or tryptophan. D genes are given only for firm matches. Clone size appears in some rows only: once, few, many, or a class for an expanded clone.

CDR3 DNA,CDR3 protein,J gene,clone size,D gene,V gene
TGTGCCAGCAGCGGCAGGCGATCCTACGAGCAGTACTTC,CASSGRRSYEQYF,TRBJ2-7,.,.,TRBV27
TGTGCTAGTGGTTTAGCCATGGGCCTGACCCCTGAATCTGGCTACACCTTC,CASGLAMGLTPESGYTF,TRBJ1-2,.,.,TRBV12-5
TGTGCCAGCAGTTGGGGGGGGACAGGTGAAGCTTTCTTT,CASSWGGTGEAFF,TRBJ1-1,.,TRBD1,TRBV2
TGTGCCAGTAGTATAACACTAGCGACCATCGAGCAGTACTTC,CASSITLATIEQYF,TRBJ2-7,once,TRBD2,TRBV19
TGTGCCAGCAGCTTAACGGGGAGCTCCTACGAGCAGTACTTC,CASSLTGSSYEQYF,TRBJ2-7,.,.,TRBV7-9
TGTGCCACCAGCAGAGATAGCGGGATTGGGGCCGGGGAGCTGTTTTTT,CATSRDSGIGAGELFF,TRBJ2-2,once,TRBD2,TRBV15
TGTGCCAGCGGCACTAGCGGTGATTACAATGAGCAGTTCTTC,CASGTSGDYNEQFF,TRBJ2-1,.,TRBD2,TRBV27
TGTGCCAGCAGCTTTTTTGAGGGGGCGCTTATTAGTGGCTACACCTTC,CASSFFEGALISGYTF,TRBJ1-2,once,TRBD1,TRBV7-2
TGTGCCAGCGGACTAAGCTCTGGAAACACCATATATTTT,CASGLSSGNTIYF,TRBJ1-3,.,.,TRBV7-9
TGTGCCAGCCGGTGGAGAAGCAATCAGCCCCAGCATTTT,CASRWRSNQPQHF,TRBJ1-5,.,.,TRBV2
TGCGCCAGCAGCTTGGGAAACAGGGGGTACTCACCCCTCCACTTT,CASSLGNRGYSPLHF,TRBJ1-6,.,TRBD1,TRBV5-1
TGTGCCAGCAGCGACAGTATCGGGACTAGTGAGACCGGGGAGCTGTTTTTT,CASSDSIGTSETGELFF,TRBJ2-2,few,TRBD2,TRBV7-9
TGTGCCAGCAGCTTGTCAGCGGGGGGCCCCTACGAGCAGTACTTC,CASSLSAGGPYEQYF,TRBJ2-7,.,TRBD2,TRBV7-3
TGTGCCAGCAGTTACAGGGTTTCACCCCTCCACTTT,CASSYRVSPLHF,TRBJ1-6,.,.,TRBV12-3/TRBV12-4
TGTGCCTTCTCGGAGGGATCAACGTATAATTCACCCCTCCACTTT,CAFSEGSTYNSPLHF,TRBJ1-6,.,.,TRBV5-4
TGTGCCAGCAGCACGCCCAAAAGGGTCGGTGGGACAGGGCCGACTGAAGCTTTCTTT,CASSTPKRVGGTGPTEAFF,TRBJ1-1,.,TRBD1,TRBV7-9
TGTGCCAGCAGCCCCGGCGCAGGGGGTTTCAGGGAGCAGTTCTTC,CASSPGAGGFREQFF,TRBJ2-1,.,TRBD1,TRBV7-2
TGTGCCAGTACCTCGCGGGATTACTCTGGGGCCAACGTCCTGACTTTC,CASTSRDYSGANVLTF,TRBJ2-6,.,.,TRBV19
TGTGCCAGCTCACTAGATAGCAATCAGCCCCAGCATTTT,CASSLDSNQPQHF,TRBJ1-5,.,.,TRBV18
TGTGCCAGCAGCCAAACAGGGCTTCGGGGCAAAAACATTCAGTACTTC,CASSQTGLRGKNIQYF,TRBJ2-4,.,.,TRBV11-2
TGTGCCAGCAGCCAAGTCTTCGGGGAAAACAATGAGCAGTTCTTC,CASSQVFGENNEQFF,TRBJ2-1,.,.,TRBV3-1/TRBV3-2
TGTGCCAGCAGCTTATCGGGGGGGCGGGAGCAGTACTTC,CASSLSGGREQYF,TRBJ2-7,.,TRBD2,TRBV7-2
TGTGCCAGCAGTACCGGGACAGGGCCCTCCTACGAGCAGTACTTC,CASSTGTGPSYEQYF,TRBJ2-7,.,TRBD1,TRBV5-5
TGTGCCAGCAGCCTGAAAGGGGGCTACGAGCAGTACTTC,CASSLKGGYEQYF,TRBJ2-7,.,.,TRBV7-2
TGTGCCAGTAGCGGACAAAGCAATCAGCCCCAGCATTTT,CASSGQSNQPQHF,TRBJ1-5,.,.,TRBV19
TGTGCCAGCAGCCTGAGTCGCGGGGACTACGAGCAGTACTTC,CASSLSRGDYEQYF,TRBJ2-7,.,.,TRBV4-2
TGCAGCGTTGAACCCCAGGGGGAAAAACTGTTTTTT,CSVEPQGEKLFF,TRBJ1-4,.,.,TRBV29-1
TGTGCCAGCAGCTTAACCCTAGCTGGCGAGCAGTACTTC,CASSLTLAGEQYF,TRBJ2-7,.,.,TRBV11-3
TGTGCCAGCAGCCAAGCTGATGAGCAGTTCTTC,CASSQADEQFF,TRBJ2-1,.,.,TRBV3-1/TRBV3-2
TGTGCCAGCAGCTTGGGCCAGGGGGGCAATCAGCCCCAGCATTTT,CASSLGQGGNQPQHF,TRBJ1-5,.,TRBD1,TRBV5-6